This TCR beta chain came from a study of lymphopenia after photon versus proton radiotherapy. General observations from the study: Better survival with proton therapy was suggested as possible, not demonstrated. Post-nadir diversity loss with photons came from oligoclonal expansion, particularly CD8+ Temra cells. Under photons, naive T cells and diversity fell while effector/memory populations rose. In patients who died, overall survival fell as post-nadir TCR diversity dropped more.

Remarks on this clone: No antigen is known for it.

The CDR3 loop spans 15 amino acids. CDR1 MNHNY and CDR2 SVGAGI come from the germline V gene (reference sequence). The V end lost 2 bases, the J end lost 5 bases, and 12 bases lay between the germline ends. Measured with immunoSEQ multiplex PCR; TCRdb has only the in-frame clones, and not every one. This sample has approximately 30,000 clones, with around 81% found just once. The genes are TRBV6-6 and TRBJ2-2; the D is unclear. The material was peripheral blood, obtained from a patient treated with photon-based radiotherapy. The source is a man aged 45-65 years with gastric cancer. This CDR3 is CASSYDRYQTGELFF. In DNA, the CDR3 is TGTGCCAGCAGTTACGATCGTTACCAAACCGGGGAGCTGTTTTTT.